This TCR beta chain derives from a study of cytomegalovirus exposure and HLA in healthy donors. Study overall: Membership in the Caucasian-associated ancestry cluster was found for 75% to 90% of nearly 400 genotyped donors. Study-level results: In terms of immune exposure information, only CMV serostatus was available.

This clone was seen only once. The antigen remains unidentified. Other DNA sequences in this sample translate to the same CDR3. The primer mix had 60 Vbeta and 13 Jbeta primers. Using immunoSEQ multiplex PCR, the repertoire was profiled, and TCRdb retains in-frame clones only, with some absent. The table records 95,000 to 120,000 clones, 70% to 80% of them present only once. Germline CDR1 reads SNHLY; CDR2 reads FYNNEI. The CDR3 length is 14 residues. The germline V and J ends were trimmed by 6 bases and 0 bases, with 8 bases remaining between them. The chain combines TRBV2 with TRBJ2-2; D gene unclear. Sequencing was performed on PBMCs. This TCR was sampled from a woman aged 30 to 39 in good health and CMV-seropositive. As DNA, the CDR3 is TGTGCCAGCAGACTGACAACGAACACCGGGGAGCTGTTTTTT. Protein product: CASRLTTNTGELFF.